These 7 T cell receptor beta chains were all obtained from the same sample, sequenced in a study of blood T cell repertoires in COVID-19. Profiling relied on immunoSEQ multiplex PCR, and the TCRdb table lists in-frame clones only, not all of them. This sample has some 120,000 clones, with about 88% found just once. Sequenced sample: peripheral blood. These receptors originate from a human donor in a cohort sampled during active COVID-19.

The chain couples TRBV5-5 to TRBJ2-1; TRBD2 matches 8 bases. J lost 10 bases, V lost 1 base, and 13 bases had no gene match. This CDR3 is built from 16 residues. The germline V gene encodes CDR1 SGHKS and CDR2 YYEKEE (reference sequence). CDR3 loop: CASSLLARGGTWEQFF. CDR3 in DNA: TGTGCCAGCAGCTTGTTGGCCCGGGGGGGCACCTGGGAGCAGTTCTTC.

The V gene is TRBV7-2, the J gene TRBJ2-5; 9 bases map to TRBD2. Germline V gene sequence: CDR1 SGHTA, CDR2 FQGNSA. This CDR3 has 17 amino acids. V was pared by 7 bases and J by 3 bases, with 15 bases of the junction left unmatched. Here the CDR3 reads CASTLGVAGAPEETQYF. The CDR3 DNA reads TGTGCCAGCACCCTTGGGGTAGCGGGAGCCCCGGAAGAGACCCAGTACTTC. The complete variable domain, with remaining parts taken from reference TRBV7-2 and TRBJ2-5, reads GAGVSQSPSNKVTEKGKDVELRCDPISGHTALYWYRQSLGQGLEFLIYFQGNSAPDKSGLPSDRFSAERTGGSVSTLTIQRTQQEDSAVYLCASTLGVAGAPEETQYFGPGTRLLVL.

The rearrangement links TRBV28 to TRBJ1-4; 8 bases fit TRBD1. V dropped 1 base and J dropped 3; count of bases not matched to a gene: 7. There are 17 residues in the CDR3. Germline V gives CDR1 MDHEN, CDR2 SYDVKM. The chain's CDR3 is CASSLSGGAGANEKLFF. The CDR3 DNA reads TGTGCCAGCAGTTTATCAGGGGGCGCGGGTGCTAATGAAAAACTGTTTTTT.

The V call is TRBV24-1, the J call TRBJ1-6; D remains ambiguous. CDR1 KGHDR and CDR2 SFDVKD come from the germline V gene. Trimming stripped 10 bases from V and 12 bases from J, with 27 bases between. This CDR3 is built from 16 residues. CDR3 protein: CATAGPNRAAIQPLHF. CDR3 sequence (DNA): TGTGCCACAGCAGGCCCAAATCGAGCGGCCATCCAACCCCTCCACTTT.

This chain connects TRBV18 to TRBJ2-2; 7 positions agree with TRBD1. The CDR3 extends over 14 amino acids. The trim removed 5 bases at V and 4 bases at J, leaving 4 bases unmatched. Germline values: CDR1 KGHSH, CDR2 LQKENI. CDR3 sequence: CASSNRDSTGELFF. As DNA, the CDR3 is TGTGCCAGCTCAAACCGGGACAGCACCGGGGAGCTGTTTTTT.

CDR3: CASGLTTSQGRTEAFF. The DNA of the CDR3 is TGCGCCAGCGGTCTTACGACTTCTCAAGGAAGGACTGAAGCTTTCTTT. The rearrangement joins TRBV4-1 to TRBJ1-1; the D is unclear. V lost 8 bases and J lost 5, with 24 bases in between. CDR3 size: 16 residues. Germline V gene sequence: CDR1 MGHRA, CDR2 YSYEKL.

The chain combines TRBV7-9 with TRBJ1-6, with a possible D match to TRBD1 (5 bases). The CDR3 is made up of 15 amino acids. V was trimmed by 1 base and J by 7 bases, leaving 11 bases between them. CDR1 is SEHNR and CDR2 is FQNEAQ in the germline V gene (reference sequence). The CDR3 region has the DNA TGTGCCAGCAGCTTAGATGGTCAGGGAAATTCACCCCTCCACTTT. Encoded protein: CASSLDGQGNSPLHF.